The 13 T cell receptor beta chains in this list originate from one sample, sequenced in a study of graft-versus-host responses after intestinal transplantation. Generated by immunoSEQ multiplex PCR, the TCRdb table keeps only in-frame clones and is missing some. In the table there are 40,000 or so clones, 89% of which are singletons. The sample consisted of PBMCs, taken less than 280 days after transplant. The source of these receptors is a human patient who received an intestinal transplant, so some T cells may come from the graft donor.

The chain uses TRBV7-8 and TRBJ2-2; TRBD2 agrees at 8 bases. The CDR3 length is 15 residues. Germline V gene data show CDR1 as SGHVS and CDR2 as FQNEAQ. V was clipped by 4 bases and J by 6 bases; unmatched bases: 7. In DNA, the CDR3 is TGTGCCAGCAGCTCAAGCCCGCGGGGGGCCGGGGAGCTGTTTTTT. Its translation: CASSSSPRGAGELFF.

The chain uses TRBV6-5 and TRBJ2-6; no clear D gene. CDR1 is MNHEY and CDR2 is SVGAGI in the germline V gene. The CDR3 length is 14 residues. V was shortened by 6 bases and J by 0 bases, with 6 bases between the two germline ends. CDR3 in DNA: TGTGCCAGCAGGGGTCTCTCTGGGGCCAACGTCCTGACTTTC. The encoded protein is CASRGLSGANVLTF.

The chain carries TRBV5-1 and TRBJ2-2, with D perhaps matching TRBD1 (5 bases). Germline CDR1 SGHRS, CDR2 YFSETQ. V lost 2 bases, J lost 0 bases, and 11 bases lay in between. The CDR3 totals 16 residues. CDR3 nucleotides: TGCGCCAGCAGCTTAGGGGCTCACGCGAACACCGGGGAGCTGTTTTTT. Encoded protein: CASSLGAHANTGELFF.

CDR3 nucleotides: TGCGCCAGCAGCTTAACCGACAGCTTCTATGGCTACACCTTC. It encodes CASSLTDSFYGYTF. V and J are TRBV5-1 and TRBJ1-2; TRBD1 might be the D (5 bases). CDR1 SGHRS and CDR2 YFSETQ come from the germline V gene. V was trimmed by 2 bases and J by 4 bases, leaving 12 bases between them. This CDR3 is built from 14 residues.

This sequence joins TRBV2 and TRBJ2-5; D gene uncertain. CDR1 is SNHLY and CDR2 is FYNNEI in the germline V gene. The CDR3 runs to 14 residues. V was cut by 4 bases and J by 5 bases, with 14 bases left in between. The chain's CDR3 is CASSVARERETQYF. Written as DNA, the CDR3 is TGTGCCAGCAGTGTAGCTAGGGAACGGGAGACCCAGTACTTC.

The count of this clone is one. V usage is TRBV5-8 and J usage is TRBJ2-1, with a weak D call TRBD1 (6 bases). The CDR3 is 17 amino acids. Trimming removed 1 base at V and 5 bases at J, with 19 bases between. Germline values: CDR1 SGHTS, CDR2 YDEGEE. CDR3 DNA sequence: TGTGCCAGCAGCTTGTCATTAGCATGGGGGCCTCACAATGAGCAGTTCTTC. Translated, it gives CASSLSLAWGPHNEQFF.

The chain combines TRBV19 with TRBJ2-7; 9 positions match TRBD1. CDR1 LNHDA and CDR2 SQIVND come from the germline V gene (reference sequence). The CDR3 contains 15 residues. Trimming took 5 bases from V and 7 from J; bases not matched to a gene: 12. The CDR3 DNA reads TGTGCCAGTAGTCCCTACTCCGACAGGGGGTGGGAGCAGTACTTC. This sequence encodes CASSPYSDRGWEQYF.

The chain links TRBV19 to TRBJ1-4; no firm D call. The CDR3 totals 15 residues. Germline CDR1 is LNHDA and CDR2 is SQIVND (reference sequence). Trimming removed 0 bases at V and 5 bases at J, with 10 bases between. CDR3 coding DNA: TGTGCCAGTAGTATAGATCACGCGGGAAATGAAAAACTGTTTTTT. Its protein is CASSIDHAGNEKLFF.

The CDR3 DNA reads TGTGCCAGCACCTCAGACAGCTCCTACAATGAGCAGTTCTTC. Translating it yields CASTSDSSYNEQFF. The chain joins TRBV11-2 to TRBJ2-1, with D perhaps matching TRBD1 (5 bases). The CDR3 is 14 amino acids. Germline V gene data show CDR1 as SGHAT and CDR2 as FQNNGV. The V gene lost 7 bases and the J gene lost 0 bases, with 10 bases spanning the gap.

This clone was recorded only once. This chain joins TRBV28 and TRBJ1-2, with D possibly TRBD1 on 5 matching bases. CDR1 and CDR2 from the germline V gene are MDHEN and SYDVKM. The CDR3 sequence is 14 residues long. Between the trimmed V and J ends, which lost 6 bases and 5 bases, there was a span of 16 bases. CDR3 nucleotides: TGTGCCAGCAGGACCCCTGGGGGTTGGTATGGCTACACCTTC. Its protein product is CASRTPGGWYGYTF.

The V gene is TRBV4-2, the J gene TRBJ1-1, with a weak D call TRBD1 (6 bases). Trimming took 1 base from V and 7 from J, leaving 13 bases between them. Germline assignment: CDR1 LGHNA and CDR2 YNFKEQ. This CDR3 comprises 14 residues. In nucleotides, the CDR3 is TGTGCCAGCAGCCAAGGGCACAGGGAGGATGAAGCTTTCTTT. It encodes CASSQGHREDEAFF.

This chain uses TRBV27 with TRBJ2-2, with 8 bases fitting TRBD2. The CDR3 covers 16 residues. Germline CDR1 and CDR2: MNHEY and SMNVEV (reference sequence). V lost 0 bases to trimming and J lost 5 bases; unmatched junction nucleotides: 5. The CDR3 DNA is TGTGCCAGCAGTTTATCGCTAGCGGGCGGGACCGGGGAGCTGTTTTTT. Protein product: CASSLSLAGGTGELFF.

The genes are TRBV27 and TRBJ2-7; 7 nucleotides line up with TRBD2. This CDR3 is 12 amino acids long. In germline, CDR1 is MNHEY, CDR2 SMNVEV (reference sequence). The V segment lost 8 bases and the J segment 4 bases; nucleotides outside the gene matches: 5. The CDR3 bases are TGTGCCAGCGGGGGGGGGAGATACGAGCAGTACTTC. It translates to CASGGGRYEQYF.